Following are 3 T cell receptor beta chains from one sample sequenced in a study of glioma-infiltrating T cells after dendritic cell vaccination. Here immunoSEQ multiplex PCR was the method, and the copy in TCRdb shows in-frame clones only, minus some. The sample lists about 94,000 clones, approximately 80% occurring once. Time point in this sample: after dendritic cell vaccination, including at tumor progression/relapse. Sequencing used blood, obtained after dendritic cell vaccination. The source is a human donor with glioblastoma.

The J gene is TRBJ2-2, the V gene TRBV7-9; the D is unclear. CDR3 length equals 12 residues. Trimming pared 2 bases from V and 8 bases from J, leaving 6 bases between. The germline V gene has CDR1 SEHNR and CDR2 FQNEAQ (reference sequence). CDR3 loop: CASSLFLGELFF. In nucleotides, the CDR3 is TGTGCCAGCAGCTTATTCTTAGGGGAGCTGTTTTTT. The full variable domain, rest sourced from reference TRBV7-9 and TRBJ2-2, is DTGVSQNPRHKITKRGQNVTFRCDPISEHNRLYWYRQTLGQGPEFLTYFQNEAQLEKSRLLSDRFSAERPKGSFSTLEIQRTEQGDSAMYLCASSLFLGELFFGEGSRLTVL.

This chain links TRBV5-1 with TRBJ2-1, with 13 nucleotides matching TRBD2. Germline values: CDR1 SGHRS, CDR2 YFSETQ. V gave up 4 bases and J gave up 6 bases; unmatched junction bases: 10. This CDR3 comprises 17 residues. CDR3 DNA sequence: TGCGCCAGCAGCCACACTAGCGGGAGGGCCGAATTCAATGAGCAGTTCTTC. Translating gives CASSHTSGRAEFNEQFF.

This clone was counted once. The CDR3 nucleotides read TGTGCCAGCAGCCCCTCGGCTGGGGCCAACGTCCTGACTTTC. It is translated as CASSPSAGANVLTF. This chain uses TRBV6-6 with TRBJ2-6; D is unclear. The CDR3 has 14 amino acids. Trimming removed 6 bases from V and 2 bases from J, with 8 bases in between. Germline CDR1 is MNHNY and CDR2 is SVGAGI (reference sequence).